Presented here are 8 T cell receptor beta chains from one specimen sequenced in a study of cytomegalovirus exposure and HLA in healthy donors. PCR used 60 Vbeta primers and 13 Jbeta primers. Sequenced by immunoSEQ multiplex PCR; TCRdb stores in-frame clones only, minus some. This sample carries tens of thousands of clones, about four fifths of them seen once, and the ten largest clones take approximately 2.3%. Sequencing input: PBMCs. The receptors were gathered from a man between 18 and 35 years old in good health and CMV-seronegative.

The genes are TRBV9 and TRBJ1-2; D remains unclear. Germline CDR1 and CDR2: SGDLS and YYNGEE. CDR3 size: 15 residues. With 1 base removed from V and 6 bases from J, the gap between germline ends came to 16 bases. In DNA, the CDR3 is TGTGCCAGCAGCGTAAATGGTCCTGGAGTGCATGGCTACACCTTC. It translates to CASSVNGPGVHGYTF.

The chain joins TRBV5-1 to TRBJ2-3; D gene uncertain. V lost 5 bases to trimming and J lost 4 bases, with 11 bases between them. Germline values: CDR1 SGHRS, CDR2 YFSETQ. This CDR3 contains 13 residues. The CDR3 region has the DNA TGCGCCAGCAGATTCGATCTACCAGATACGCAGTATTTT. It yields the protein CASRFDLPDTQYF.

The V and J genes are TRBV5-1 and TRBJ2-1, with D possibly being TRBD1 (5 bases). The CDR3 loop spans 11 amino acids. V was shortened by 7 bases and J by 6 bases, with 8 bases between the two germline ends. Germline V gene data show CDR1 as SGHRS and CDR2 as YFSETQ. CDR3 coding DNA: TGCGCCAGCGAAAGGGGCAATGAGCAGTTCTTC. Its translation: CASERGNEQFF.

The genes are TRBV6-5 and TRBJ2-7; TRBD1 matches 8 bases. CDR1 and CDR2 from the germline V gene are MNHEY and SVGAGI. This CDR3 contains 13 residues. J gave up 5 bases and V 2 bases, and 2 bases lay outside the gene matches. The CDR3 reads CASSYDRGHEQYF. DNA of the CDR3: TGTGCCAGCAGTTACGACAGGGGCCACGAGCAGTACTTC.

This clone was counted a few times. The chain is built from TRBV6-1 and TRBJ1-5; weak D call: TRBD1 (5 bases). The V end was cut by 0 bases, the J end by 7 bases, with 13 bases between. The CDR3 runs to 15 residues. Germline assignment: CDR1 MNHNS and CDR2 SASEGT. CDR3 coding DNA: TGTGCCAGCAGTGAAGCGGCGACAGTTAGACAGCCCCAGCATTTT. Its protein product is CASSEAATVRQPQHF.

This rearrangement joins TRBV9 to TRBJ2-7, with D uncertain. The CDR3 has 14 amino acids. Deletions cut 0 bases from V and 3 bases from J, with 10 bases between. Per germline, CDR1 SGDLS and CDR2 YYNGEE. The CDR3 DNA follows: TGTGCCAGCAGCGTAGGTAGCAGTTACTACGAGCAGTACTTC. It translates to CASSVGSSYYEQYF.

The V call is TRBV6-5, the J call TRBJ2-7, with TRBD1 as a possible D gene (6 bases). CDR3 length: 14 residues. CDR1 MNHEY and CDR2 SVGAGI come from the germline V gene. V dropped 0 bases and J dropped 6 bases, with 12 bases sitting between them. The CDR3 sequence is CASSYSLGAPEQYF. The CDR3, as DNA: TGTGCCAGCAGTTACTCGCTGGGGGCGCCCGAGCAGTACTTC.

The chain carries TRBV10-1 and TRBJ2-3; 7 bases agree with TRBD2. With V trimmed by 3 bases and J by 4 bases, 13 bases remained unmatched. CDR1 WNHNN and CDR2 SYGVQD come from the germline V gene (reference sequence). This CDR3 is built from 17 residues. CDR3 nucleotides: TGCGCCAGCAGTGATTTGGGAGGGCCAGTGGAACCAGATACGCAGTATTTT. Its protein is CASSDLGGPVEPDTQYF.